Each of the 10 T cell receptor beta chains below was sequenced from the same sample in a study of T cells in women clearing cervical HPV infection. This table comes from immunoSEQ multiplex PCR, and its TCRdb copy is limited to in-frame clones, with some not included. The table lists roughly 25,000 clones, with more than 6.5% in the top ten. Sequenced material: blood buffy coat. These receptors were taken from a woman aged 18 to 75 with a cervical HPV16 infection that either progressed to CIN3+ or cleared (not recorded which).

Note on this clone: The read stops 3 residues short of the end of the CDR3; the missing end is completed from the germline J gene. The V gene is TRBV20-1, the J gene TRBJ1-5, with 9 bases that match TRBD1. The CDR3 has 15 residues. The germline V gene has CDR1 DFQATT and CDR2 SNEGSKA (reference sequence). V lost 3 bases, J lost 7 bases, and 10 bases stayed unmatched. CDR3 DNA, as far as it was read: TGCAGTGCTAGGGGCCGGGACAGGGCGGGGCAGCCC. This sequence encodes CSARGRDRAGQP. The full CDR3 is CSARGRDRAGQPQHF.

A note on this clone: The CDR3 extends 3 residues past the end of the read, so its final part is completed from the germline J gene. The rearrangement joins TRBV7-9 to TRBJ2-1; 11 bases align to TRBD2. Germline V gene lookup returns CDR1 SEHNR and CDR2 FQNEAQ (reference sequence). Trimming removed 5 bases from V and 6 bases from J; junction bases left unmatched: 6. CDR3 size: 15 residues. The CDR3 DNA, read in part, is TGTGCCAGCAGCGATAATAGCGGGAGGGCCAATGAG. It specifies CASSDNSGRANE. The entire CDR3 protein is CASSDNSGRANEQFF.

For this clone: The read is 3 residues too short to cover the CDR3 end, so that end is filled in from the germline J gene. The rearrangement joins TRBV11-3 to TRBJ2-4; TRBD1 aligns across 9 bases. With V trimmed by 0 bases and J by 8 bases, 5 bases remained unmatched. The CDR3 loop spans 15 amino acids. CDR1 is SGHNT and CDR2 is YENEEA in the germline V gene. The CDR3 region is CASSLEDRGGDIQYF. CDR3 DNA (partial): TGTGCCAGCAGCTTAGAGGACAGGGGAGGTGACATT.

Of note for this clone: The CDR3 end is not reached by the read, which stops 3 residues before it; the germline J gene fills it in. This chain connects TRBV18 to TRBJ1-2; D is unclear. Germline CDR1 reads KGHSH; CDR2 reads LQKENI. The CDR3 length is 14 residues. CDR3 sequence reads: CASSPGLATYDYTF. The CDR3 DNA, read in part, is TGTGCCAGCTCACCCGGACTAGCTACGTACGAC. Full variable domain (missing parts from reference TRBV18 and TRBJ1-2): NAGVMQNPRHLVRRRGQEARLRCSPMKGHSHVYWYRQLPEEGLKFMVYLQKENIIDESGMPKERFSAEFPKEGPSILRIQQVVRGDSAAYFCASSPGLATYDYTFGSGTRLTVV.

A remark on this clone: The sequenced fragment ends 3 residues before the CDR3 boundary, so the rest is inferred from the germline J gene. The chain is built from TRBV5-1 and TRBJ2-3; 10 bases match TRBD2. This CDR3 spans 19 amino acids. Germline values: CDR1 SGHRS, CDR2 YFSETQ. Trimming cost V 0 bases and J 7 bases; bases outside gene matches: 17. CDR3 protein: CASSLVVRTGTSVGNTQYF. The DNA read from the CDR3 is TGCGCCAGCAGCTTGGTGGTTCGGACCGGGACTAGCGTGGGGAATACG.

For this clone: The CDR3 end falls 3 residues outside the read, so it is completed with the germline J gene. The rearrangement links TRBV19 to TRBJ2-2; no reliable D call. Germline CDR1 reads LNHDA; CDR2 reads SQIVND (reference sequence). V was shortened by 9 bases and J by 4 bases, with 6 bases between the two germline ends. CDR3 length equals 11 residues. The sequenced CDR3 bases are TGTGCCAGCCGGGTCACCGGGGAG. Translating gives CASRVTGE. The whole CDR3 region reads CASRVTGELFF.

Turning to this clone: The CDR3 end is not reached by the read, which stops 3 residues before it; the germline J gene fills it in. V and J are TRBV2 and TRBJ2-4; D remains unclear. V lost 2 bases and J lost 0, with 11 bases in between. The CDR3 covers 16 residues. Germline lookup yields CDR1 SNHLY and CDR2 FYNNEI. The CDR3 DNA, read in part, is TGTGCCAGCAGTGAACTCGGTGGGCTAGCCAAAAACATT. As protein: CASSELGGLAKNI. The CDR3 as a whole reads CASSELGGLAKNIQYF. The entire variable domain, with the rest obtained from reference TRBV2 and TRBJ2-4, is as follows: EPEVTQTPSHQVTQMGQEVILRCVPISNHLYFYWYRQILGQKVEFLVSFYNNEISEKSEIFDDQFSVERPDGSNFTLKIRSTKLEDSAMYFCASSELGGLAKNIQYFGAGTRLSVL.

As to this clone: The DNA ends 3 residues before the CDR3 does, and the rest of the CDR3 is filled in from the germline J gene. This chain joins TRBV4-1 and TRBJ1-6, with TRBD1 matching 8 bases. The CDR3 is 16 residues long. CDR1 MGHRA and CDR2 YSYEKL come from the germline V gene. The V gene end was trimmed by 4 bases and the J gene end by 7 bases; junction bases not matched to a gene: 9. The CDR3 protein is CASSPRTGTGNSPLHF. Incomplete CDR3 DNA: TGCGCCAGCAGCCCAAGGACCGGGACAGGCAATTCACCC.

Points on this clone: The CDR3 goes on 3 residues after the read ends, and that part is filled in from the germline J gene. This rearrangement joins TRBV20-1 to TRBJ2-5; 11 bases map to TRBD2. This CDR3 spans 16 amino acids. Germline lookup yields CDR1 DFQATT and CDR2 SNEGSKA (reference sequence). Trimming removed 2 bases from V and 4 bases from J; junction bases left unmatched: 9. The CDR3 protein is CSARSTRLAGSETQYF. The part of the CDR3 DNA that was read is TGCAGTGCTAGATCCACCCGACTAGCGGGATCAGAGACC.

About this clone itself: The CDR3 extends 3 residues past the end of the read, so its final part is completed from the germline J gene. This chain joins TRBV2 and TRBJ1-2; D is undetermined. The CDR3 runs to 13 residues. Per the germline V gene, CDR1 is SNHLY and CDR2 is FYNNEI. The CDR3 sequence is CASRASGIYDYTF. CDR3 DNA, as far as it was read: TGTGCCAGCAGGGCTAGCGGGATCTACGAC.